The clone carrying this T cell receptor beta chain was counted a few times. The antigen remains unidentified. Using RNA transcripts as the source, TCR beta CDR3 regions were amplified. First-round RT-PCR targeting the TCR CDR3 was performed with the HTBI primer set. TCRdb analysed the multiplex PCR reads with MiXCR anew, one entry per CDR3 protein. The sample includes around 690,000 distinct CDR3 sequences, roughly 17% seen only once; the top ten take roughly a sixth. This sample was taken from a study of T cells in Graves' hyperthyroidism and ophthalmopathy. On the study more broadly: Blood from the periphery was taken at initial diagnosis, before any treatment.

Findings and limits, study-wide: Most thyroid clonotypes that were expanded above 0.001 also turned up in blood.

The ends lost 4 bases at V and 5 bases at J; junction bases unmatched: 8. The V gene's germline CDR1 is GTSNPN and CDR2 SVGIG (reference sequence). This CDR3 is 14 amino acids long. Exclusion criteria comprised uncontrolled infection, other autoimmune disease, pregnancy or lactation. Fresh peripheral blood, roughly 9.6 ml, was the source of the PBMCs. The sequencing input was blood. The V and J genes are TRBV30 and TRBJ1-2; 9 positions agree with TRBD1. The TCR comes from a man aged 45-65 years with Graves' hyperthyroidism. Written as DNA, the CDR3 is TGTGCCTGGAACTACAGGGGGCTAGAGTATGGCTACACCTTC. This codes for CAWNYRGLEYGYTF.